This T cell receptor beta chain comes out of a study of blood T cell repertoires in COVID-19. The protocol was immunoSEQ multiplex PCR, while the TCRdb copy is restricted to in-frame clones and leaves out a portion. The table lists under 450,000 clones, 89% of them singletons. Seattle cases were enrolled at active infection and followed longitudinally. Input material: peripheral blood. The origin of this receptor is a woman in her 40s with COVID-19, enrolled during active disease.

CDR3 in DNA: TGCGCCAGCAGTCTTGGGACAGGAAATTCACCCCTCCACTTT. This gives the protein CASSLGTGNSPLHF. V is TRBV5-1 and J is TRBJ1-6, with 8 bases matching TRBD1. V lost 5 bases, J lost 7 bases, and 5 bases stayed unmatched. CDR1 and CDR2 from the germline V gene are SGHRS and YFSETQ. CDR3 length equals 14 residues. The entire variable domain, with the rest obtained from reference TRBV5-1 and TRBJ1-6, is as follows: KAGVTQTPRYLIKTRGQQVTLSCSPISGHRSVSWYQQTPGQGLQFLFEYFSETQRNKGNFPGRFSGRQFSNSRSEMNVSTLELGDSALYLCASSLGTGNSPLHFGNGTRLTVT.